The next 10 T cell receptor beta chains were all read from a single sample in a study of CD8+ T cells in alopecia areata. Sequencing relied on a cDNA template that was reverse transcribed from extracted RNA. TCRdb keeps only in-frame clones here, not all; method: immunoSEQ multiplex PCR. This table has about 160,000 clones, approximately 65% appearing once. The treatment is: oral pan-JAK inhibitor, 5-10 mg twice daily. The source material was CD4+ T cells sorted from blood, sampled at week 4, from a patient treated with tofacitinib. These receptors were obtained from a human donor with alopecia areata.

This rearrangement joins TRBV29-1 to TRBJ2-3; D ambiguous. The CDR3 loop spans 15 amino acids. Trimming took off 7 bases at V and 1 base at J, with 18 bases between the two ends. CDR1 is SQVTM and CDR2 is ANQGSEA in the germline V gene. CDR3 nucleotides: TGCAGCGACTACAGCCCGTCGGGTGGCACAGATACGCAGTATTTT. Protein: CSDYSPSGGTDTQYF.

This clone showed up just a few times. The CDR3 sequence: CASSSGQNFANEQFF. The DNA for the CDR3 is TGCGCCAGCAGCTCCGGACAGAACTTTGCCAATGAGCAGTTCTTC. The chain carries TRBV5-1 and TRBJ2-1, with TRBD1 as a possible D gene (6 bases). V was pared by 3 bases and J by 6 bases, with 16 bases between. Germline V CDR1 and CDR2: SGHRS, YFSETQ. This CDR3 region has 15 residues.

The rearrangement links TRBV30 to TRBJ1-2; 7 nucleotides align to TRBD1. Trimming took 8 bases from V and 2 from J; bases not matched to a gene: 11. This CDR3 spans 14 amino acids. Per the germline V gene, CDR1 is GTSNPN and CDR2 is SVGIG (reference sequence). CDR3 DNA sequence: TGTGCCCTAGTCCTTGGGACAGCAAACTATGGCTACACCTTC. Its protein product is CALVLGTANYGYTF.

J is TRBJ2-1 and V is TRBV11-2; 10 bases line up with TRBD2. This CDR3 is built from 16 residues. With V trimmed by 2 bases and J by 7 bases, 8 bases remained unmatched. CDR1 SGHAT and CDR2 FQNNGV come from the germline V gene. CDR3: CASSLTPLAGRNEQFF. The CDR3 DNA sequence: TGTGCCAGCAGCTTAACTCCACTAGCGGGACGTAATGAGCAGTTCTTC.

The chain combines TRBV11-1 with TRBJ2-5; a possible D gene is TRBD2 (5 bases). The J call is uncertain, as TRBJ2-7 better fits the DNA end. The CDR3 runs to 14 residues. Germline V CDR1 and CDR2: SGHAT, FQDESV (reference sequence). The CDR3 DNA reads TGTGCCAGCAGCCCGTACCGTAGCGCCTACGAGCAGTACTTC. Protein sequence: CASSPYRSAYEQYF.

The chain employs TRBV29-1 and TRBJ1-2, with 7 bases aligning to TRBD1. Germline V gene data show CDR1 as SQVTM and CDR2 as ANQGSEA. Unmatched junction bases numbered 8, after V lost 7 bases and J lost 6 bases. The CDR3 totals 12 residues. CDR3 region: CSGTETGHGYTF. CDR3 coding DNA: TGCAGCGGAACGGAGACAGGGCATGGCTACACCTTC.

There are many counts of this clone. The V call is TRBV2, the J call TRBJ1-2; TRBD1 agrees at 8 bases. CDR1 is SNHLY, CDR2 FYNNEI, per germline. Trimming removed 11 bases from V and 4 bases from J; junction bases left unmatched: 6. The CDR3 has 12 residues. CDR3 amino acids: CAGGTGGYGYTF. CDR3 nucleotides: TGTGCCGGCGGGACAGGAGGCTATGGCTACACCTTC.

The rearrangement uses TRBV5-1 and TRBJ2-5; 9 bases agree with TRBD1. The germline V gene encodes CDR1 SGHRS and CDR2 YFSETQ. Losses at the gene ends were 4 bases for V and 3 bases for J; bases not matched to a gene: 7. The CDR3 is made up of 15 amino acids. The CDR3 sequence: CASSQGTGREETQYF. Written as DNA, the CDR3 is TGCGCCAGCAGCCAAGGGACAGGGCGGGAAGAGACCCAGTACTTC.

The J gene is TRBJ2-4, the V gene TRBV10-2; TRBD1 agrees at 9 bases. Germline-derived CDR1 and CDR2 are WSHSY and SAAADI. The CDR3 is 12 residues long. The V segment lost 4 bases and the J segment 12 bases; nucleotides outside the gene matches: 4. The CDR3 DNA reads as TGCGCCAGCAGTGTGGACAGGGGTAGTCAGTACTTC. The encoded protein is CASSVDRGSQYF.

DNA for the CDR3: TGTGCCAGCAGCTTAATGAGATCAGAGACCCAGTACTTC. Amino acids: CASSLMRSETQYF. The V gene is TRBV7-9, the J gene TRBJ2-5, with D hard to call. The V end lost 2 bases, the J end lost 4 bases, and 8 bases lay between the germline ends. CDR1 SEHNR and CDR2 FQNEAQ come from the germline V gene (reference sequence). The CDR3 extends over 13 amino acids. The full variable domain, rest sourced from reference TRBV7-9 and TRBJ2-5, is DTGVSQNPRHKITKRGQNVTFRCDPISEHNRLYWYRQTLGQGPEFLTYFQNEAQLEKSRLLSDRFSAERPKGSFSTLEIQRTEQGDSAMYLCASSLMRSETQYFGPGTRLLVL.